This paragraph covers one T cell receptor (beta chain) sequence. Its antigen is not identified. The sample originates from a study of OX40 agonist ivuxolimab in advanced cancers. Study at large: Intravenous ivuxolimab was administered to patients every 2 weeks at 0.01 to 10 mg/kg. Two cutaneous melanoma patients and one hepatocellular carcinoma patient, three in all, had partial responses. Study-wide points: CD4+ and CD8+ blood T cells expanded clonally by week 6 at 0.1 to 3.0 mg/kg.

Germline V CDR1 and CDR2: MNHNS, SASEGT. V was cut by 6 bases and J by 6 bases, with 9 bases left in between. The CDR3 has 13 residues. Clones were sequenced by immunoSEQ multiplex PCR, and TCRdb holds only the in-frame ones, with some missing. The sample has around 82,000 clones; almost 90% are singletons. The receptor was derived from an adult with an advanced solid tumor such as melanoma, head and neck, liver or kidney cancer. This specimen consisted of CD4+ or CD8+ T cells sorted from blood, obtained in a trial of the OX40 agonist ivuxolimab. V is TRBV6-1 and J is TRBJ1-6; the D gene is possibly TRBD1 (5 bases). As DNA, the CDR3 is TGTGCCAGCAGGGGGACCGTTAATTCACCCCTCCACTTT. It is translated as CASRGTVNSPLHF.